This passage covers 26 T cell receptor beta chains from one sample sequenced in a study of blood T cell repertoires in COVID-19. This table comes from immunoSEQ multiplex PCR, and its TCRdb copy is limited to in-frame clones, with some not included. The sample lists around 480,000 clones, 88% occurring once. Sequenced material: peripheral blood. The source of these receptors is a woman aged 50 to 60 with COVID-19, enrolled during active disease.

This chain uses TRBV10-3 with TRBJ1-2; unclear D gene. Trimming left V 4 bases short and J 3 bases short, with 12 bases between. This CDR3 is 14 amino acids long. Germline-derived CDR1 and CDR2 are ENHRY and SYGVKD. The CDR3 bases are TGTGCCATCAGTGTGCTGAGGGCCGACTATGGCTACACCTTC. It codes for CAISVLRADYGYTF.

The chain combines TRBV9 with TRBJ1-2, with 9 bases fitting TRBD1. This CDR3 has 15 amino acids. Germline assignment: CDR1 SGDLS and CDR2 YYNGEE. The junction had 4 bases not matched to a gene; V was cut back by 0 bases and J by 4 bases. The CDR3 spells CASSVGQGGGYGYTF. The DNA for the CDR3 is TGTGCCAGCAGCGTAGGACAGGGGGGCGGCTATGGCTACACCTTC.

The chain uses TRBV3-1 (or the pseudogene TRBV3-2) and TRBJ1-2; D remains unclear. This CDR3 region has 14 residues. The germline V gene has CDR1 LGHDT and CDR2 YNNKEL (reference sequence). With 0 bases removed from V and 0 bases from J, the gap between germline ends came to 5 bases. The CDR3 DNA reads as TGTGCCAGCAGCCAAGAACGGGCTAACTATGGCTACACCTTC. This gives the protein CASSQERANYGYTF.

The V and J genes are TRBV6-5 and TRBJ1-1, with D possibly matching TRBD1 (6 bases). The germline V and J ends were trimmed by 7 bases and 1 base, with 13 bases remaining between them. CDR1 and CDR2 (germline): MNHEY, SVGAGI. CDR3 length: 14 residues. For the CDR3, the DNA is TGTGCCAGCAATAACAGGGTTGGGAACACTGAAGCTTTCTTT. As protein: CASNNRVGNTEAFF.

Here the CDR3 reads CASSMWGDSYNEQFF. CDR3 coding DNA: TGTGCCAGTAGTATGTGGGGGGACTCCTACAATGAGCAGTTCTTC. This chain uses TRBV19 with TRBJ2-1; tentative D call: TRBD2 (6 bases). V was trimmed by 3 bases and J by 0 bases, leaving 9 bases between them. Germline CDR1 and CDR2: LNHDA and SQIVND (reference sequence). The CDR3 loop spans 15 amino acids.

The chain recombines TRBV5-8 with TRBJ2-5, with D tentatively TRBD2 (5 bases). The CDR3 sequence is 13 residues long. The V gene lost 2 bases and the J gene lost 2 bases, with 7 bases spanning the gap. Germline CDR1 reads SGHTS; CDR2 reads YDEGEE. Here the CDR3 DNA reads TGTGCCAGCAGCTTCCGGGGACAAGAGACCCAGTACTTC. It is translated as CASSFRGQETQYF.

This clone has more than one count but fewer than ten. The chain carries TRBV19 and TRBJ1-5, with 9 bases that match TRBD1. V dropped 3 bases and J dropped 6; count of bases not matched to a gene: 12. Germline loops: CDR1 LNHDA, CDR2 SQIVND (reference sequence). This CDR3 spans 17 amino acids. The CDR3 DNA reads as TGTGCCAGTAGTATCCATTCGGGACAGGGATTAAGTCAGCCCCAGCATTTT. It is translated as CASSIHSGQGLSQPQHF.

CDR3 amino acids: CASSLPGTDEQFF. As DNA, the CDR3 is TGTGCCAGCAGCCTGCCGGGAACGGATGAGCAGTTCTTC. The gene calls are TRBV7-3 and TRBJ2-1, with a weak D call TRBD2 (5 bases). This CDR3 region has 13 residues. The germline V gene encodes CDR1 SGHTA and CDR2 FQGTGA. Deletions cut 5 bases from V and 8 bases from J, with 13 bases between.

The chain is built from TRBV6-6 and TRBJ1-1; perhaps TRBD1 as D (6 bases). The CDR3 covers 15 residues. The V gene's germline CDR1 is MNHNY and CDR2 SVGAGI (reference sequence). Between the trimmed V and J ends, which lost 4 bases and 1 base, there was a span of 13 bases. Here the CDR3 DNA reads TGTGCCAGCAGTTCCCTGGGGGGGCCGAACACTGAAGCTTTCTTT. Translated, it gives CASSSLGGPNTEAFF.

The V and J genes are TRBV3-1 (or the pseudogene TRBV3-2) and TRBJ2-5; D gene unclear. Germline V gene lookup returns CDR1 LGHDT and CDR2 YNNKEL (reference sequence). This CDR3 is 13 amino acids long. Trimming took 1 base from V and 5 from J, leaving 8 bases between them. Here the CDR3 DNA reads TGTGCCAGCAGCCAAGGAACCGGGGAGACCCAGTACTTC. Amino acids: CASSQGTGETQYF.

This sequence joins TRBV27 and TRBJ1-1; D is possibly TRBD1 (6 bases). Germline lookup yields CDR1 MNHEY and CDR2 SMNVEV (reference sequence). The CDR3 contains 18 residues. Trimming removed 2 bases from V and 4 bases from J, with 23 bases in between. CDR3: CASSLIAGTSSGSTEAFF. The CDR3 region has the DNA TGTGCCAGCAGTTTAATAGCAGGGACATCGTCTGGTAGCACTGAAGCTTTCTTT.

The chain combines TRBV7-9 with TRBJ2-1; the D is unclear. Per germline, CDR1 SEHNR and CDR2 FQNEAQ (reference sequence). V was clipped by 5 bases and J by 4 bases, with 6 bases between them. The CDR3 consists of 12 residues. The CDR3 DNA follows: TGTGCCAGCAGCCCTCGTTACAATGAGCAGTTCTTC. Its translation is CASSPRYNEQFF.

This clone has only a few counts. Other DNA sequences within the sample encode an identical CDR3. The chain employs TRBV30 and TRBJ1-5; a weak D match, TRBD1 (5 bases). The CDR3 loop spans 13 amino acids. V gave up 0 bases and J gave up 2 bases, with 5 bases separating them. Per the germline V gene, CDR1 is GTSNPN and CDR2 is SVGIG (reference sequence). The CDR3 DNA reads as TGTGCCTGGAGTGTACAGGGCAATCAGCCCCAGCATTTT. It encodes CAWSVQGNQPQHF.

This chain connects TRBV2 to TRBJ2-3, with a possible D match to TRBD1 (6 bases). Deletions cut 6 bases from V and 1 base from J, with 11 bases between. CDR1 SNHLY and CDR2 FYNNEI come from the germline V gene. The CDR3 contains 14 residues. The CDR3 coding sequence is TGTGCCAGCAGCCAGGGGATGGGCACAGATACGCAGTATTTT. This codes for CASSQGMGTDTQYF.

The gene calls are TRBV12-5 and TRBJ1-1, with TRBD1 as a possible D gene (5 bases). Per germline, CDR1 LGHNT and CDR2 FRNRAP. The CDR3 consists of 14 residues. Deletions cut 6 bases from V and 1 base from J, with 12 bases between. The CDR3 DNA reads TGTGCTAGTGGGAAGACAGCCAGGAACACTGAAGCTTTCTTT. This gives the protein CASGKTARNTEAFF.

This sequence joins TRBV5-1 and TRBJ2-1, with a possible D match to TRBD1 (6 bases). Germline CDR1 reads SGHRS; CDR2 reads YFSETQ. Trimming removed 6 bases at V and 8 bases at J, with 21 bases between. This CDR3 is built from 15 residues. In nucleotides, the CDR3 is TGCGCCAGCACGTCGGGGCAGGGGTTTGCGGATGAGCAGTTCTTC. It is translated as CASTSGQGFADEQFF.

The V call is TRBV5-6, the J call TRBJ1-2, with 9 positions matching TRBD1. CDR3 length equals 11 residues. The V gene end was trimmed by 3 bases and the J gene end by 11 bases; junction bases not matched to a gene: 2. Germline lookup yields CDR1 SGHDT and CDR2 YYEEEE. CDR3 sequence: CASSWDREYTF. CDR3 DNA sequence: TGTGCCAGCAGCTGGGACAGGGAATACACCTTC.

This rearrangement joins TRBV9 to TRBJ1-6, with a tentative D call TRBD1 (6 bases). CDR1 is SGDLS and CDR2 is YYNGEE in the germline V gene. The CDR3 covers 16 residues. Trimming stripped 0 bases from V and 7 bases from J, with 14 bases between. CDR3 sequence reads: CASSVDVGGRNSPLHF. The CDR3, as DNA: TGTGCCAGCAGCGTAGATGTCGGGGGGCGGAATTCACCCCTCCACTTT.

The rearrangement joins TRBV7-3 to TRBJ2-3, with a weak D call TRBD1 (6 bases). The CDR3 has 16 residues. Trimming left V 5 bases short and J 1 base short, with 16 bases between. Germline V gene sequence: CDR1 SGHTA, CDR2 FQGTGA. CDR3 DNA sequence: TGTGCCAGCAGCGTGGAATCCTCAGGGGGCACAGATACGCAGTATTTT. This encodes CASSVESSGGTDTQYF.

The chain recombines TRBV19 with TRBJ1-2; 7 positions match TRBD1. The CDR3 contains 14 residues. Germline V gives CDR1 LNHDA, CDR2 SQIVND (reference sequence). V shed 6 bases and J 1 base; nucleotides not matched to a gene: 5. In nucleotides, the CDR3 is TGTGCCAGTAGGCCCGGACAGGATAACTATGGCTACACCTTC. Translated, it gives CASRPGQDNYGYTF.

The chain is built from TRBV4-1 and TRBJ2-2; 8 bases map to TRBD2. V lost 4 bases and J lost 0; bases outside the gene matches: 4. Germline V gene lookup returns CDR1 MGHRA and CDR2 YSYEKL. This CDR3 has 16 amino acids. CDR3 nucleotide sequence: TGCGCCAGCAGCCCCCGGGGGGGACCGAACACCGGGGAGCTGTTTTTT. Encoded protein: CASSPRGGPNTGELFF.

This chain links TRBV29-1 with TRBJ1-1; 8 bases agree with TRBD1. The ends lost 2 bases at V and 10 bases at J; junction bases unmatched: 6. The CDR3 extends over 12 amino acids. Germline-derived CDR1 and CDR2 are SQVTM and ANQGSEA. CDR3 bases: TGCAGCGTTGAATGGCAGGGGGCGACAGCTTTCTTT. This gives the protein CSVEWQGATAFF.

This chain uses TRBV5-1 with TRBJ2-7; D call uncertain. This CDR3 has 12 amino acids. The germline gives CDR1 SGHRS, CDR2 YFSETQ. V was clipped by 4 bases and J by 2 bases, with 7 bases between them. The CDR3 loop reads CASSEDTYEQYF. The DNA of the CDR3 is TGCGCCAGCAGCGAAGACACCTACGAGCAGTACTTC.

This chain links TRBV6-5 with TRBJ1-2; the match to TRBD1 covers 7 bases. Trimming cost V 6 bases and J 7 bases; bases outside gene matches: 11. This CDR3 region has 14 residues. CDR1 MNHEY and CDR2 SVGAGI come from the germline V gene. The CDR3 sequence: CASRITGEASGYTF. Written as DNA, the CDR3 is TGTGCCAGCAGGATCACAGGGGAAGCGAGTGGCTACACCTTC.

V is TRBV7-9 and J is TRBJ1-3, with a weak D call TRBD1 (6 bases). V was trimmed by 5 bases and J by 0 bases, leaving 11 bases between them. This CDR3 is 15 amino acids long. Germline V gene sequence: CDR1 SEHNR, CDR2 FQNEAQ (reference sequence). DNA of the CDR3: TGTGCCAGCAGCCCAAGGGGGAACTCTGGAAACACCATATATTTT. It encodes CASSPRGNSGNTIYF.

In DNA, the CDR3 is TGTGCCTGGATGCAGGGCAAAACCCATGGCTACACCTTC. Encoded protein: CAWMQGKTHGYTF. The chain uses TRBV30 and TRBJ1-2, with D perhaps matching TRBD1 (5 bases). The CDR3 has 13 residues. Trimming stripped 4 bases from V and 6 bases from J, with 15 bases between. The V gene's germline CDR1 is GTSNPN and CDR2 SVGIG (reference sequence).